These 12 T cell receptor beta chains share one sample of origin, sequenced in a study of technical replicates of blood from a few donors. Sequencing was performed with immunoSEQ multiplex PCR; in TCRdb, only in-frame clones are kept and a portion is missing. The sample has 45,000 to 55,000 clones, 85% to 95% seen once; the top ten hold approximately 0.22%. Sequences were obtained from T cells isolated from PBMCs. The receptors stem from a human donor in good health.

The chain has TRBV29-1 and TRBJ2-1; 7 nucleotides match TRBD1. Germline CDR1 and CDR2: SQVTM and ANQGSEA. V dropped 5 bases and J dropped 0; count of bases not matched to a gene: 1. This CDR3 spans 13 amino acids. This CDR3 is CSVTGVSYNEQFF. CDR3 in DNA: TGCAGCGTTACAGGGGTCTCCTACAATGAGCAGTTCTTC.

The chain is built from TRBV5-1 and TRBJ2-7; D gene unclear. From germline, CDR1 is SGHRS and CDR2 YFSETQ. Deletions cut 1 base from V and 4 bases from J, with 6 bases between. This CDR3 comprises 12 residues. The CDR3 is CASSLSTYEQYF. CDR3 DNA: TGCGCCAGCAGCTTGTCGACATACGAGCAGTACTTC.

This chain connects TRBV7-8 to TRBJ2-1; D may be TRBD2 (6 bases). With 7 bases removed from V and 6 bases from J, the gap between germline ends came to 19 bases. Germline V gene lookup returns CDR1 SGHVS and CDR2 FQNEAQ. The CDR3 loop spans 15 amino acids. The CDR3 protein is CASTPIGFGGNEQFF. CDR3 sequence (DNA): TGTGCCAGCACCCCCATTGGATTCGGGGGCAATGAGCAGTTCTTC.

The rearrangement links TRBV7-3 to TRBJ2-1; possibly TRBD1 for D (6 bases). The CDR3 is 15 residues long. Trimming stripped 5 bases from V and 1 base from J, with 12 bases between. Germline V gene sequence: CDR1 SGHTA, CDR2 FQGTGA. The chain's CDR3 is CASSVTGLSYNEQFF. CDR3 coding DNA: TGTGCCAGCAGCGTTACAGGGTTATCCTACAATGAGCAGTTCTTC.

V is TRBV6-6 and J is TRBJ2-7; TRBD1 matches 7 bases. The CDR3 length is 14 residues. Germline CDR1 is MNHNY and CDR2 is SVGAGI (reference sequence). The junction had 8 bases not matched to a gene; V was cut back by 5 bases and J by 4 bases. CDR3: CASSRETRGYEQYF. The DNA for the CDR3 is TGTGCCAGCAGTAGGGAGACCAGGGGGTACGAGCAGTACTTC.

This chain uses TRBV10-3 with TRBJ1-1; D gene uncertain. Deletions cut 6 bases from V and 2 bases from J, with 10 bases between. Germline values: CDR1 ENHRY, CDR2 SYGVKD. The CDR3 covers 13 residues. The chain's CDR3 is CAISTQTNTEAFF. The CDR3 bases are TGTGCCATCAGCACACAGACAAACACTGAAGCTTTCTTT.

This chain links TRBV10-3 with TRBJ1-1, with D perhaps matching TRBD1 (6 bases). The CDR3 runs 14 residues. Per the germline V gene, CDR1 is ENHRY and CDR2 is SYGVKD. V was clipped by 7 bases and J by 6 bases, with 18 bases between them. CDR3 amino acids: CAITSSDSPAEAFF. CDR3 bases: TGTGCCATCACTAGCTCGGACAGCCCGGCTGAAGCTTTCTTT.

V is TRBV15 and J is TRBJ1-2; 7 bases align to TRBD1. The length of the CDR3 is 16 residues. The germline V gene has CDR1 LNHNV and CDR2 YYDKDF (reference sequence). Losses at the gene ends were 5 bases for V and 5 bases for J; bases not matched to a gene: 14. The chain's CDR3 is CATSGTLTGWRYGYTF. The CDR3 DNA sequence: TGTGCCACCAGCGGAACTTTGACAGGGTGGCGGTATGGCTACACCTTC.

The chain is built from TRBV28 and TRBJ2-1; D is perhaps TRBD2 (7 bases). V was cut by 6 bases and J by 7 bases, with 16 bases left in between. The length of the CDR3 is 14 residues. CDR1 and CDR2 (germline): MDHEN, SYDVKM. CDR3 sequence: CASSLTRGGNEQFF. The CDR3 DNA sequence: TGTGCCAGCAGCTTAACTAGGGGGGGGAATGAGCAGTTCTTC.

V gene TRBV4-1 combines with J gene TRBJ2-1, with D maybe TRBD2 (5 bases). CDR1 and CDR2 from the germline V gene are MGHRA and YSYEKL. V was pared by 4 bases and J by 5 bases, with 12 bases between. The CDR3 spans 14 residues. CDR3 in DNA: TGCGCCAGCAGCCCCTTTAACGGGGACAATGAGCAGTTCTTC. Residues: CASSPFNGDNEQFF.

About this clone: The junction differs from germline at one of its ends, possibly a read error. This chain uses TRBV29-1 with TRBJ1-1; D may be TRBD1 (6 bases). This CDR3 is built from 11 residues. The germline CDR1 and CDR2 sequences are SQVTM and ANQGSEA. CDR3 DNA: TGTAGCGAGGTACAGGGCACTGAAGCTTTCTTT. It is translated as CSEVQGTEAFF.

This clone was recorded once. This chain links TRBV28 with TRBJ2-1, with a tentative D call TRBD2 (5 bases). V was trimmed by 5 bases and J by 4 bases, leaving 12 bases between them. The germline V gene has CDR1 MDHEN and CDR2 SYDVKM. This CDR3 has 14 residues. CDR3 DNA sequence: TGTGCCAGCAGTGTATCCCCGGGGTACAATGAGCAGTTCTTC. This encodes CASSVSPGYNEQFF.